A single sample is the source of the 3 T cell receptor beta chains below, sequenced in a study of spatial heterogeneity in lung cancer. Each CDR3 protein is one row after TCRdb ran MiXCR on the 5' RACE reads. The data contain around 8,100 distinct CDR3 sequences, approximately 12% of them singletons. Time point defined: sample taken at primary tumor resection. Findings and caveats of the study: In tumors, expanded intratumoral alpha and beta TCR counts tracked mutation counts.

These receptors lack a known antigen. The sequenced sample was lung tumor tissue, obtained at surgery. The receptor set was obtained from a male donor with early-stage non-small cell lung cancer.

This clonotype was observed at least ten times. Within a library made for alpha chains, this beta chain is off target, and its count is uninformative. The CDR3 DNA follows: TGTGCCAGCAGCGCGGGACTAGCGGGAGCCTACGAGCAGTACTTC. Its protein product is CASSAGLAGAYEQYF. The rearrangement uses TRBV7-3 and TRBJ2-7, with 14 positions matching TRBD2. V dropped 5 bases and J dropped 2; count of bases not matched to a gene: 2. Germline CDR1 is SGHTA and CDR2 is FQGTGA. The CDR3 contains 15 residues. The full variable domain, its missing parts supplied by reference TRBV7-3 and TRBJ2-7, is GAGVSQTPSNKVTEKGKYVELRCDPISGHTALYWYRQSLGQGPEFLIYFQGTGAADDSGLPNDRFFAVRPEGSVSTLKIQRTERGDSAVYLCASSAGLAGAYEQYFGPGTRLTVT.

This clonotype was observed at least ten times. Since it is a stray read in a library aimed at alpha chains, this beta chain has a size that is not meaningful. The V call is TRBV29-1, the J call TRBJ2-3; 9 bases match TRBD1. The J segment lost 1 base and the V segment lost 1 base, leaving 0 bases of the junction unmatched. Germline-derived CDR1 and CDR2 are SQVTM and ANQGSEA. The CDR3 contains 14 residues. The CDR3 protein is CSVEGTGGTDTQYF. The CDR3 coding sequence is TGCAGCGTTGAAGGGACAGGGGGCACAGATACGCAGTATTTT.

This clonotype is labeled as medium-sized. Since it is a stray read in a library aimed at alpha chains, this beta chain has a size that is not meaningful. This rearrangement joins TRBV29-1 to TRBJ1-1; D call uncertain. CDR1 and CDR2 (germline): SQVTM, ANQGSEA. This CDR3 comprises 12 residues. With 5 bases removed from V and 10 bases from J, the gap between germline ends came to 17 bases. CDR3 sequence (DNA): TGCAGCGTTTTTACCCTGTGGGAGGGAGCTTTCTTT. It is translated as CSVFTLWEGAFF.